This T cell receptor beta chain was recorded in a study of Graves' ophthalmopathy and Graves' hyperthyroidism. As the template, RNA transcripts were used to amplify TCR beta CDR3 regions. Amplification began with first-round RT-PCR using HTBI primers, then second-round multiplex PCR was performed. One entry per CDR3 protein, called by TCRdb with MiXCR from the multiplex PCR reads. The top ten hold over 25% of the sample, which has about 16,000 distinct CDR3 sequences, 46% seen once. Study-wide points: Blood also harbored most expanded thyroid clonotypes above 0.001 frequency.

The study recruited hyperthyroidism patients aged 18 to 65 who were newly diagnosed, under 2 months' duration. Points on this clonotype: Its antigen is unidentified.

Looked up from germline, CDR1 is SGDLS and CDR2 is YYNGEE. The CDR3 contains 14 residues. The V end was cut by 4 bases, the J end by 1 base, with 9 bases between. This clonotype was sampled from a woman in her forties with stable Graves' hyperthyroidism. The sequenced material came from peripheral blood. The chain recombines TRBV9 with TRBJ1-5, with D perhaps matching TRBD1 (6 bases). The CDR3 region has the DNA TGTGCCAGCAGCTCCCAGGGGAGCAATCAGCCCCAGCATTTT. The encoded protein is CASSSQGSNQPQHF.